These 13 T cell receptor beta chains share one sample of origin, sequenced in a study of blood T cells in healthy people across ages. Primers used in a second PCR of about 7 to 12 cycles were a sample-barcoded 5' primer and a J-beta primer mix. Each CDR3 protein is one row after TCRdb ran MiXCR on the 5' RACE reads. The top ten clones hold under 20% of a sample with 1 million or so distinct CDR3 sequences, 45% of them seen once. Sample: blood. These receptors all come from a woman between 55 and 75 years old in good health.

This clonotype was counted a few times. V usage is TRBV12-3 or TRBV12-4 and J usage is TRBJ2-1; 7 nucleotides line up with TRBD1. CDR3 length: 17 amino acids. V lost 7 bases and J lost 0; bases outside the gene matches: 12. CDR3 bases: TGTGCCAGCATGGCCACAGGGGCGGAGCTCTCCTACAATGAGCAGTTCTTC. This codes for CASMATGAELSYNEQFF.

The V and J genes are TRBV12-3 or TRBV12-4 and TRBJ2-1, with TRBD2 as a possible D gene (6 bases). The V gene lost 2 bases and the J gene lost 5 bases, with 13 bases spanning the gap. This CDR3 region has 15 residues. This chain's CDR3 is CASSLWAGTHNEQFF. In nucleotides, the CDR3 is TGTGCCAGCAGTTTATGGGCCGGGACTCACAATGAGCAGTTCTTC.

The table lists this clonotype with a few counts. Its ends do not fully match the called genes, so a read error is possible. The chain employs TRBV29-1 and TRBJ1-2; D is ambiguous. There are 11 residues in the CDR3. From germline, CDR1 is SQVTM and CDR2 ANQGSEA. DNA of the CDR3: TGCAGTGTTGAAGAGTATTTTGGCTACACCTTC. Residues: CSVEEYFGYTF.

The chain is built from TRBV11-2 and TRBJ2-5; 13 positions match TRBD2. Trimming removed 5 bases from V and 4 bases from J; junction bases left unmatched: 7. Germline V gives CDR1 SGHAT, CDR2 FQNNGV. CDR3 length: 16 amino acids. CDR3 amino acids: CASSTTSGRALETQYF. The CDR3 nucleotides are TGTGCCAGCAGCACCACTAGCGGGAGGGCTTTAGAGACCCAGTACTTC. Together with reference TRBV11-2 and TRBJ2-5, the CDR3 gives the full variable domain: EAGVAQSPRYKIIEKRQSVAFWCNPISGHATLYWYQQILGQGPKLLIQFQNNGVVDDSQLPKDRFSAERLKGVDSTLKIQPAKLEDSAVYLCASSTTSGRALETQYFGPGTRLLVL.

This clonotype has a handful of counts. This chain joins TRBV30 and TRBJ2-3; the D gene is possibly TRBD2 (5 bases). Trimming removed 3 bases at V and 4 bases at J, with 8 bases between. CDR1 GTSNPN and CDR2 SVGIG come from the germline V gene (reference sequence). The CDR3 totals 12 residues. The CDR3 nucleotides read TGTGCCTGGAGAGGGCGGGCAGATACGCAGTATTTT. Its protein product is CAWRGRADTQYF.

The rearrangement links TRBV20-1 to TRBJ2-1; 13 bases agree with TRBD2. The CDR3 is 16 residues long. With 1 base clipped from V and 6 bases from J, the junction kept 6 bases outside the gene matches. Germline CDR1 is DFQATT and CDR2 is SNEGSKA (reference sequence). The CDR3 bases are TGCAGTGCTAGAGCCGGGACTAGCGGGGAGGTCAATGAGCAGTTCTTC. Translated: CSARAGTSGEVNEQFF.

This clonotype showed up just a few times. CDR3 nucleotides: TGTGCCAGCAGTCGGACTAGCGGGAGACATGAGCAGTTCTTC. It codes for CASSRTSGRHEQFF. The rearrangement joins TRBV3-1 to TRBJ2-1; 13 bases fit TRBD2. This CDR3 spans 14 amino acids. V was clipped by 6 bases and J by 8 bases; unmatched bases: 4. Germline V gene lookup returns CDR1 LGHDT and CDR2 YNNKEL (reference sequence).

The gene calls are TRBV2 and TRBJ2-4; 9 positions agree with TRBD1. CDR1 SNHLY and CDR2 FYNNEI come from the germline V gene. The CDR3 runs to 17 residues. The junction had 7 bases not matched to a gene; V was cut back by 4 bases and J by 0 bases. The CDR3 nucleotides are TGTGCCAGCAGTGGAAGGGGACAGGGACTAGCCAAAAACATTCAGTACTTC. Its translation: CASSGRGQGLAKNIQYF.

The chain employs TRBV5-1 and TRBJ2-1; D remains ambiguous. Trimming took off 0 bases at V and 8 bases at J, with 12 bases between the two ends. The CDR3 is 14 amino acids. Germline loops: CDR1 SGHRS, CDR2 YFSETQ. DNA for the CDR3: TGCGCCAGCAGCTTGGATCGAGGCGGCGATGAGCAGTTCTTC. Its protein product is CASSLDRGGDEQFF.

The chain carries TRBV11-2 and TRBJ1-5; 10 nucleotides agree with TRBD1. The germline V gene has CDR1 SGHAT and CDR2 FQNNGV. After removal of 5 bases from V and 2 bases from J, the junction contained 3 bases not matched to a gene. CDR3 size: 15 residues. CDR3 DNA: TGTGCCAGCAGCGTAGGGACAGGGGGCAATCAGCCCCAGCATTTT. Translation gives CASSVGTGGNQPQHF.

The chain links TRBV2 to TRBJ1-5; D is ambiguous. Germline assignment: CDR1 SNHLY and CDR2 FYNNEI. The CDR3 length is 13 residues. The V end was cut by 6 bases, the J end by 5 bases, with 11 bases between. For the CDR3, the DNA is TGTGCCAGCAGGGACGGAGTATATCAGCCCCAGCATTTT. It encodes CASRDGVYQPQHF.

This clonotype has more than one count but fewer than ten. The V call is TRBV3-1, the J call TRBJ1-2, with D unclear. The V and J ends lost 4 bases and 0 bases respectively, with 12 bases between them. Germline CDR1 is LGHDT and CDR2 is YNNKEL (reference sequence). CDR3 size: 15 residues. DNA for the CDR3: TGTGCCAGCAGCCGTACCGGGCCAACTAACTATGGCTACACCTTC. Its protein is CASSRTGPTNYGYTF.

The V and J genes are TRBV20-1 and TRBJ2-3; unclear D gene. Per germline, CDR1 DFQATT and CDR2 SNEGSKA (reference sequence). This CDR3 is 14 amino acids long. The V gene lost 1 base and the J gene lost 4 bases, with 12 bases spanning the gap. As DNA, the CDR3 is TGCAGTGCTAGAGCCGCCCCGCGCTCAGATACGCAGTATTTT. This gives the protein CSARAAPRSDTQYF.